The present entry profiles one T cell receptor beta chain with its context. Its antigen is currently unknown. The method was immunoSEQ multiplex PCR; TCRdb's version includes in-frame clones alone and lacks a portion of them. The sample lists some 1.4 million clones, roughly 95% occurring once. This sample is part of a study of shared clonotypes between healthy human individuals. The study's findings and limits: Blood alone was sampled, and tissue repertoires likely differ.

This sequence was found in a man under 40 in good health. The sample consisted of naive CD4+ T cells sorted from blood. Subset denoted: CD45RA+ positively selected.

The CDR3 nucleotides read TGCGCCAGCAGCACCCAAGGAGGGAGCTCCTACGAGCAGTACTTC. Protein: CASSTQGGSSYEQYF. The chain couples TRBV4-3 to TRBJ2-7, with TRBD2 as a possible D gene (6 bases). Trimming removed 5 bases from V and 0 bases from J, with 14 bases in between. This CDR3 is 15 amino acids long. Per germline, CDR1 LGHNA and CDR2 YSLEER.